A selection of T cell receptor beta chains follows, all from one sample in a study of T cell repertoires in cytomegalovirus infection. One entry per CDR3 protein, called by TCRdb with MiXCR from the reads. The sample includes roughly 920,000 distinct CDR3 sequences, approximately 33% of them seen just once. These receptors' targets are unknown. The sample consisted of cultured CD8+ T cells from PBMCs, taken from culture after CMV antigen stimulation. These receptors originate from a human donor in good health (CMV status not recorded). Some clones in this sample may be carry-over from other donors' samples. Each CDR3 is given with its conserved first and last residue. D genes are given only for firm matches. Clone size is not always given. Where it is, it says once, few, many or a class for expanded clones.

V gene: TRBV7-2; J gene: TRBJ1-1; D gene: NA; clone size: NA; CDR3 DNA: TGTGCCAGCAGCAGATATCAGTACACTGAAGCTTTCTTT; CDR3 protein: CASSRYQYTEAFF
V gene: TRBV7-4; J gene: TRBJ1-3; D gene: NA; clone size: few; CDR3 DNA: TGTGCCAGCAGAAACTTGGCGCCCTCTGGAAACACCATATATTTT; CDR3 protein: CASRNLAPSGNTIYF
V gene: TRBV4-1; J gene: TRBJ1-2; D gene: TRBD1; clone size: few; CDR3 DNA: TGCGCCAGCAGCCAAGAAACAGGGGGTAACTATGGCTACACCTTC; CDR3 protein: CASSQETGGNYGYTF
V gene: TRBV2; J gene: TRBJ1-2; D gene: NA; clone size: NA; CDR3 DNA: TGTGTCAGCCCCAAGGGAGGTGGCTTATTGGATGGCTACACCTTC; CDR3 protein: CVSPKGGGLLDGYTF
V gene: TRBV7-2; J gene: TRBJ2-3; D gene: TRBD2; clone size: many; CDR3 DNA: TGTGCCAGCAGCTTTCTAGCGGGGGGACCCACAGATACGCAGTATTTT; CDR3 protein: CASSFLAGGPTDTQYF
V gene: TRBV2; J gene: TRBJ1-3; D gene: NA; clone size: NA; CDR3 DNA: TGTGCCAGCAGTGAAAGACAGTCTGGAAACACCATATATTTT; CDR3 protein: CASSERQSGNTIYF
V gene: TRBV11-2; J gene: TRBJ1-6; D gene: TRBD1; clone size: few; CDR3 DNA: TGTGCCAGCAGCTTGAACAGGGGGCAGAATTCACCCCTCCACTTT; CDR3 protein: CASSLNRGQNSPLHF
V gene: TRBV12-3/TRBV12-4; J gene: TRBJ1-2; D gene: NA; clone size: NA; CDR3 DNA: TGTGCCAGCAGGGAGGAGGCTGAGGGTGGCTACACCTTC; CDR3 protein: CASREEAEGGYTF
V gene: TRBV3-1; J gene: TRBJ2-4; D gene: NA; clone size: few; CDR3 DNA: TGTGCCAGCAGCCAAGATCGCCAGGGGGGTATAGCCAAAAACATTCAGTACTTC; CDR3 protein: CASSQDRQGGIAKNIQYF
V gene: TRBV15; J gene: TRBJ2-2; D gene: TRBD1; clone size: few; CDR3 DNA: TGTGCCACCAGCAGTTATTTTACTACAGGGGGCGGGTCGGTAGTGAACACCGGGGAGCTGTTTTTT; CDR3 protein: CATSSYFTTGGGSVVNTGELFF
V gene: TRBV9; J gene: TRBJ2-3; D gene: NA; clone size: NA; CDR3 DNA: TGTGCCAGCAGCGAGCCCAGACAGGCTCCTAGCACAGATACGCAGTATTTT; CDR3 protein: CASSEPRQAPSTDTQYF
V gene: TRBV6-6; J gene: TRBJ2-5; D gene: TRBD2; clone size: few; CDR3 DNA: TGTGCCAGCAGTTCACTAGCGGGGAGGCAAGAGACCCAGTACTTC; CDR3 protein: CASSSLAGRQETQYF
V gene: TRBV10-3; J gene: TRBJ2-1; D gene: TRBD1; clone size: once; CDR3 DNA: TGTGCCATCACCGAGGACAGGGTCCACAATGAGCAGTTCTTC; CDR3 protein: CAITEDRVHNEQFF
V gene: TRBV7-8; J gene: TRBJ2-1; D gene: NA; clone size: many; CDR3 DNA: TGTGCCAGCACCCGGGACTCGTCCTACAATGAGCAGTTCTTC; CDR3 protein: CASTRDSSYNEQFF
V gene: TRBV27; J gene: TRBJ2-2; D gene: NA; clone size: NA; CDR3 DNA: TGTGCCAGCAGCCCGCTCGAACAGATGAACACCGGGGAGCTGTTTTTT; CDR3 protein: CASSPLEQMNTGELFF
V gene: TRBV7-2; J gene: TRBJ1-4; D gene: TRBD1; clone size: many; CDR3 DNA: TGTGCCAGCAGCTTGGCTGTTTCCGGGACAGAGGATGAAAAACTGTTTTTT; CDR3 protein: CASSLAVSGTEDEKLFF
V gene: TRBV11-1; J gene: TRBJ2-2; D gene: NA; clone size: many; CDR3 DNA: TGTGCCAGCAGCTCAATACCTTTGACCTGGCTCCACGAGGGCAGCACCGGGGAGCTGTTTTTT; CDR3 protein: CASSSIPLTWLHEGSTGELFF
V gene: TRBV7-6; J gene: TRBJ2-5; D gene: NA; clone size: few; CDR3 DNA: TGTGCCAGCAGCTTCGGGCATAATCAAGAGACCCAGTACTTC; CDR3 protein: CASSFGHNQETQYF
V gene: TRBV7-6; J gene: TRBJ2-7; D gene: NA; clone size: few; CDR3 DNA: TGTGCCAGCAGCTTAGGGGCCAGCTTCTACGAGCAGTACTTC; CDR3 protein: CASSLGASFYEQYF
V gene: TRBV6-1; J gene: TRBJ2-3; D gene: NA; clone size: many; CDR3 DNA: TGTGCCAGCAGTGGCCTAACCGGGGATACGCAGTATTTT; CDR3 protein: CASSGLTGDTQYF
V gene: TRBV2; J gene: TRBJ1-1; D gene: TRBD1; clone size: NA; CDR3 DNA: TGTGCCAGCAGTCCCCGGACAGGGTGGGCTTTCTTT; CDR3 protein: CASSPRTGWAFF
V gene: TRBV7-9; J gene: TRBJ2-3; D gene: NA; clone size: few; CDR3 DNA: TGTGCCAGCAGCGAAGAGAGTCACCCAGATACGCAGTATTTT; CDR3 protein: CASSEESHPDTQYF
V gene: TRBV28; J gene: TRBJ2-3; D gene: TRBD2; clone size: NA; CDR3 DNA: TGTGCCAGCAGTCCGACTAGCGGGGGATACCTGAGCACAGATACGCAGTATTTT; CDR3 protein: CASSPTSGGYLSTDTQYF
V gene: TRBV24-1; J gene: TRBJ2-1; D gene: NA; clone size: few; CDR3 DNA: TGTGCCACCAGTGATGCCGGGACCACCGACGAGCAGTTCTTC; CDR3 protein: CATSDAGTTDEQFF
V gene: TRBV7-6; J gene: TRBJ1-2; D gene: NA; clone size: NA; CDR3 DNA: TGTGCCAGCAGCCGAGATGGACCACTATATGGCTACACCTTC; CDR3 protein: CASSRDGPLYGYTF
V gene: TRBV7-6; J gene: TRBJ2-3; D gene: TRBD2; clone size: many; CDR3 DNA: TGTGCCAGCAGCCCGCGACTAGCGGGGGGCCCGGGGGTGTTT; CDR3 protein: CASSPRLAGGPGVF
V gene: TRBV19; J gene: TRBJ1-1; D gene: NA; clone size: NA; CDR3 DNA: TGTGCCAGTAGTATACGGGGAGGGGAGAACACTGAAGCTTTCTTT; CDR3 protein: CASSIRGGENTEAFF
V gene: TRBV29-1; J gene: TRBJ1-6; D gene: NA; clone size: few; CDR3 DNA: TGCAGCGTTGGGTATGGGGGAACAAGAAAGTCCTATAATTCACCCCTCCACTTT; CDR3 protein: CSVGYGGTRKSYNSPLHF